Each of the 20 T cell receptor beta chains below was sequenced from the same sample in a study of molecular identifiers for immune sequencing clone quantification. TCRdb redid the calling of the PCR reads with MiXCR, one entry per CDR3 protein. Of about half a million distinct CDR3 sequences in the sample, 20% to 25% were seen once. The source material was naive CD8+ T cells from blood, with Jurkat cell RNA spiked in. The subset denotes: FACS-sorted CD8+CD4-CCR7+CD45RA+ naive T cells. These receptors were obtained from a human donor in good health. Some libraries in this study had Jurkat cell RNA spiked in.

A note on this clonotype: A clone one base away is much larger, so this may be a read error. This rearrangement joins TRBV4-1 to TRBJ1-1, with D tentatively TRBD1 (5 bases). V shed 7 bases and J shed 0 bases, with 18 bases lying between them. Germline V gene sequence: CDR1 MGHRA, CDR2 YSYEKL. There are 16 residues in the CDR3. CDR3 in amino acids: CASIPGQGVMNTEAFF. CDR3 bases: TGCGCCAGCATCCCCGGTCAAGGGGTAATGAACACTGAAGCTTTCTTT.

Ten or more counts support this clonotype. This chain joins TRBV7-9 and TRBJ2-3; 9 positions agree with TRBD1. The germline V gene encodes CDR1 SEHNR and CDR2 FQNEAQ (reference sequence). The CDR3 sequence is 15 residues long. J gave up 5 bases and V 5 bases, and 8 bases lay outside the gene matches. Written as DNA, the CDR3 is TGTGCCAGCAGCGCCAAACAGGGGGCCTTAGATACGCAGTATTTT. Protein: CASSAKQGALDTQYF.

The genes are TRBV2 and TRBJ2-1; D gene ambiguous. V was clipped by 4 bases and J by 4 bases, with 8 bases between them. Germline-derived CDR1 and CDR2 are SNHLY and FYNNEI. This CDR3 has 13 amino acids. The CDR3 here is CASSGPTYNEQFF. The CDR3 DNA sequence: TGTGCCAGCAGTGGGCCAACGTACAATGAGCAGTTCTTC.

A remark on this clonotype: This may arise from a read error, as a much more abundant clone is one base away. Since no conserved phenylalanine or tryptophan closes the CDR3, a read error is the likely cause. The J gene is TRBJ2-3, the V gene TRBV5-1, with 11 bases lining up with TRBD1. The V gene's germline CDR1 is SGHRS and CDR2 YFSETQ. CDR3 length: 16 amino acids. After removal of 4 bases from V and 2 bases from J, the junction contained 6 bases not matched to a gene. Here the CDR3 DNA reads TGCGCCAGCAGCACGGGGACAGGGGGGCACACAGATACGCAGTATTCT. This translates into CASSTGTGGHTDTQYS.

Ten or more counts support this clonotype. DNA of the CDR3: TGTGCCAGCAGCCCTTGGGTTTCGGATACGCAGTATTTT. Translated, it gives CASSPWVSDTQYF. The chain recombines TRBV7-9 with TRBJ2-3, with D uncertain. V shed 5 bases and J shed 6 bases, with 12 bases lying between them. The CDR3 runs 13 residues. The V gene's germline CDR1 is SEHNR and CDR2 FQNEAQ (reference sequence).

This clonotype was observed at least ten times. The rearrangement joins TRBV28 to TRBJ1-5; D gene unclear. This CDR3 has 18 residues. V lost 4 bases to trimming and J lost 0 bases, with 19 bases between them. The V gene's germline CDR1 is MDHEN and CDR2 SYDVKM. The CDR3 here is CASSSRLGIIYSNQPQHF. As DNA, the CDR3 is TGTGCCAGCAGTTCCCGTTTGGGGATCATTTATAGCAATCAGCCCCAGCATTTT.

The V gene is TRBV2, the J gene TRBJ2-1; D might be TRBD2 (5 bases). The CDR3 has 17 residues. The V end was cut by 1 base, the J end by 9 bases, with 22 bases between. CDR1 and CDR2 (germline): SNHLY, FYNNEI. The CDR3 here is CASSEVYSVFTRGEQFF. CDR3 nucleotides: TGTGCCAGCAGTGAAGTCTATAGTGTTTTCACCCGGGGTGAGCAGTTCTTC.

This clonotype was detected ten times or more. V is TRBV4-3 and J is TRBJ2-3; D uncertain. The germline V and J ends were trimmed by 1 base and 5 bases, with 7 bases remaining between them. This CDR3 comprises 13 residues. From germline, CDR1 is LGHNA and CDR2 YSLEER. DNA for the CDR3: TGCGCCAGCAGCCAAGGTGGTGTAGATACGCAGTATTTT. The encoded protein is CASSQGGVDTQYF.

This clonotype has ten or more counts. This sequence joins TRBV28 and TRBJ1-2; D not certain. This CDR3 comprises 12 residues. Germline V lookup: CDR1 MDHEN, CDR2 SYDVKM. The V end lost 6 bases, the J end lost 10 bases, and 15 bases lay between the germline ends. This chain's CDR3 is CASSRGTVDYTF. The CDR3 region has the DNA TGTGCCAGCAGCCGGGGAACAGTTGACTACACCTTC.

About this clonotype itself: This may be a read error, as it is one base from a much larger clone. The rearrangement links TRBV9 to TRBJ2-3; 12 bases match TRBD2. The CDR3 runs 15 residues. V gave up 6 bases and J gave up 5 bases; unmatched junction bases: 7. Germline-derived CDR1 and CDR2 are SGDLS and YYNGEE. CDR3 sequence (DNA): TGTGCCAGCACATCTAGCGGGGGGGGCATAGATACGCAGTATTTT. Residues: CASTSSGGGIDTQYF. The variable domain in full, completed from reference TRBV9 and TRBJ2-3, reads DSGVTQTPKHLITATGQRVTLRCSPRSGDLSVYWYQQSLDQGLQFLIQYYNGEERAKGNILERFSAQQFPDLHSELNLSSLELGDSALYFCASTSSGGGIDTQYFGPGTRLTVL.

The V gene is TRBV4-3, the J gene TRBJ1-1; D is perhaps TRBD1 (5 bases). The CDR3 spans 14 residues. Germline CDR1 is LGHNA and CDR2 is YSLEER. With 5 bases removed from V and 6 bases from J, the gap between germline ends came to 16 bases. CDR3 bases: TGCGCCAGCAGCGCGACGGGGGTTGGGGCTGAAGCTTTCTTT. Translated, it gives CASSATGVGAEAFF.

This clonotype appeared a few times. V usage is TRBV6-2 or TRBV6-3 and J usage is TRBJ2-7, with D unresolved. CDR1 MNHEY and CDR2 SVGEGT come from the germline V gene. The CDR3 consists of 13 residues. V was trimmed by 7 bases and J by 1 base, leaving 11 bases between them. Here the CDR3 DNA reads TGTGCCAGCATCCCCAGGACGTCCTACGAGCAGTACTTC. This encodes CASIPRTSYEQYF.

The rearrangement joins TRBV27 to TRBJ2-1, with 12 bases identical to TRBD2. Germline CDR1 is MNHEY and CDR2 is SMNVEV (reference sequence). The CDR3 is 17 amino acids. V lost 7 bases, J lost 4 bases, and 11 bases stayed unmatched. CDR3 region: CASNELAGGFRYNEQFF. Here the CDR3 DNA reads TGTGCCAGCAACGAACTAGCGGGAGGATTTAGGTACAATGAGCAGTTCTTC.

Ten or more counts support this clonotype. The V gene is TRBV9, the J gene TRBJ2-5; D is possibly TRBD1 (6 bases). Between the trimmed V and J ends, which lost 4 bases and 4 bases, there was a span of 17 bases. The CDR3 is 15 residues long. In germline, CDR1 is SGDLS, CDR2 YYNGEE. CDR3 sequence reads: CASSLGQTVRETQYF. CDR3 nucleotide sequence: TGTGCCAGCAGCTTAGGACAGACCGTGAGAGAGACCCAGTACTTC.

This clonotype was counted a few times. CDR3 nucleotide sequence: TGCGCCAGCAGCCAAGAATGGGGCAATGAGCAGTTCTTC. This encodes CASSQEWGNEQFF. The chain recombines TRBV4-3 with TRBJ2-1; D not resolved. Trimming stripped 0 bases from V and 6 bases from J, with 6 bases between. Germline-derived CDR1 and CDR2 are LGHNA and YSLEER. The CDR3 spans 13 residues.

This chain uses TRBV7-9 with TRBJ1-6; no clear D. Trimming took off 5 bases at V and 13 bases at J, with 24 bases between the two ends. The CDR3 has 16 residues. CDR1 is SEHNR and CDR2 is FQNEAQ in the germline V gene (reference sequence). The CDR3 sequence: CASSPTLTRVELPLHF. CDR3 nucleotide sequence: TGTGCCAGCAGCCCCACCCTAACACGGGTAGAGCTTCCCCTCCACTTT.

This clonotype appeared a few times. The chain uses TRBV13 and TRBJ2-1; D not resolved. The V end lost 3 bases, the J end lost 7 bases, and 13 bases lay between the germline ends. Germline lookup yields CDR1 PRHDT and CDR2 FYEKMQ (reference sequence). CDR3 length: 14 residues. CDR3 protein: CASSLSVSPNEQFF. DNA of the CDR3: TGTGCCAGCAGCTTGAGCGTATCCCCGAATGAGCAGTTCTTC.

This clonotype was seen a handful of times. This chain connects TRBV15 to TRBJ1-5; no definite D call. The CDR3 covers 12 residues. Germline CDR1 reads LNHNV; CDR2 reads YYDKDF (reference sequence). Trimming took 0 bases from V and 9 from J, leaving 6 bases between them. The CDR3 spells CATSRDEGPQHF. CDR3 DNA: TGTGCCACCAGCAGAGATGAAGGGCCCCAGCATTTT.

Remarks on this clonotype: This may arise from a read error, as a much more abundant clone is one base away. This chain uses TRBV2 with TRBJ2-2; D gene unclear. Germline CDR1 SNHLY, CDR2 FYNNEI. This CDR3 is built from 15 residues. The CDR3 protein is CAGSSGDDYTGELFF. The CDR3 DNA is TGTGCCGGCAGTTCCGGAGACGATTACACCGGGGAGCTGTTTTTT.

This clonotype was picked up many times. The chain links TRBV6-5 to TRBJ1-2; D possibly corresponds to TRBD1 (6 bases). The CDR3 has 13 amino acids. The V and J ends lost 4 bases and 6 bases respectively, with 12 bases between them. The germline V gene encodes CDR1 MNHEY and CDR2 SVGAGI. The CDR3 sequence: CASSFQGQNGYTF. The CDR3 coding sequence is TGTGCCAGCAGTTTCCAGGGGCAGAATGGCTACACCTTC.